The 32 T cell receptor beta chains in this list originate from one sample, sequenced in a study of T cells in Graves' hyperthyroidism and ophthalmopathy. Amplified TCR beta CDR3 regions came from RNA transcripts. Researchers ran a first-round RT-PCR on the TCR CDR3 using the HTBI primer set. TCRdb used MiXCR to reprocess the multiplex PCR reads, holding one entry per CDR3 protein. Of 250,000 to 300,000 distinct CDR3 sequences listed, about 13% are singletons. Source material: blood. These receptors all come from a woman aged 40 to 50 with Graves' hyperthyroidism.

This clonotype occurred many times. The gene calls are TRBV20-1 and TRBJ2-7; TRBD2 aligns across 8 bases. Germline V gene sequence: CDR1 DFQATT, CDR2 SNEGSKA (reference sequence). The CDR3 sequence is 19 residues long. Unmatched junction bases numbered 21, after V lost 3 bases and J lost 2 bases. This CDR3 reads CSARPPLAVGPQNAYEQYF. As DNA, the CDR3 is TGCAGTGCTAGGCCCCCACTAGCGGTTGGTCCACAGAACGCCTACGAGCAGTACTTC.

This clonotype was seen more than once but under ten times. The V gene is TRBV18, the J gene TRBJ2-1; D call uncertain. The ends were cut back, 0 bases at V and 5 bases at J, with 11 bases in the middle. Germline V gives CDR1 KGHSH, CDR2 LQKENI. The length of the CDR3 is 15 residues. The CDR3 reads CASSPPGAPNNEQFF. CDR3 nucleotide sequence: TGTGCCAGCTCACCACCTGGTGCTCCCAACAATGAGCAGTTCTTC. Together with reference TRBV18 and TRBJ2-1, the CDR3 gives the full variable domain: NAGVMQNPRHLVRRRGQEARLRCSPMKGHSHVYWYRQLPEEGLKFMVYLQKENIIDESGMPKERFSAEFPKEGPSILRIQQVVRGDSAAYFCASSPPGAPNNEQFFGPGTRLTVL.

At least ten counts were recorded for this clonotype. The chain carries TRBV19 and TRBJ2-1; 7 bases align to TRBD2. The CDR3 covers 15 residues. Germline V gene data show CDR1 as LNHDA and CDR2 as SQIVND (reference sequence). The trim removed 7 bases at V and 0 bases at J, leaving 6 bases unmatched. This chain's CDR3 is CASMAGVNSYNEQFF. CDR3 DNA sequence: TGTGCCAGTATGGCGGGGGTTAACTCCTACAATGAGCAGTTCTTC.

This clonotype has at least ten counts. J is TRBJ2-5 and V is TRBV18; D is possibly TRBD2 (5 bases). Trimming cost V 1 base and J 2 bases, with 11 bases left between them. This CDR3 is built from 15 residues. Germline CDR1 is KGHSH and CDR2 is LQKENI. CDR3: CASSPLTGSQETQYF. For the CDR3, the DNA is TGTGCCAGCTCACCACTAACGGGATCACAAGAGACCCAGTACTTC.

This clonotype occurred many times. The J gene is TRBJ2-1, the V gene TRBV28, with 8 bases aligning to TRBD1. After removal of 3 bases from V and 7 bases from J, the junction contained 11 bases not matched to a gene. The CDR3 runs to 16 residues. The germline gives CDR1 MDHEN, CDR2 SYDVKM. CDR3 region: CASSFLGQGTRNEQFF. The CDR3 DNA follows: TGTGCCAGCAGTTTCTTAGGACAGGGTACAAGGAATGAGCAGTTCTTC.

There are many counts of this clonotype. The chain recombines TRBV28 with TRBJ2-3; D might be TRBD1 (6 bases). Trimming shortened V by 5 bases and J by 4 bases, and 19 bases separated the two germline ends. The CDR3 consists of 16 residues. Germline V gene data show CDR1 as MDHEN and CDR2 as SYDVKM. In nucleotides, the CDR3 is TGTGCCAGCAGTACCTCCGACAGGACGCCGGCAGATACGCAGTATTTT. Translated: CASSTSDRTPADTQYF.

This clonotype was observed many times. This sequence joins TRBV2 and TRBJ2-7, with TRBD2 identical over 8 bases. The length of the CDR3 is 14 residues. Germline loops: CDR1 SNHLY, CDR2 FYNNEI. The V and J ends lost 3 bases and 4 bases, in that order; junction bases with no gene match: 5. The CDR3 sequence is CASSDTSGNYEQYF. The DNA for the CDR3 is TGTGCCAGCAGTGATACTAGCGGAAATTACGAGCAGTACTTC.

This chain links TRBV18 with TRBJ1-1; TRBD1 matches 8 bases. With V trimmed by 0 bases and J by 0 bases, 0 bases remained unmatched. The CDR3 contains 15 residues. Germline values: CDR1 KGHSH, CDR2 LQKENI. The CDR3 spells CASSPPDRVNTEAFF. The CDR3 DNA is TGTGCCAGCTCACCACCGGACAGGGTGAACACTGAAGCTTTCTTT.

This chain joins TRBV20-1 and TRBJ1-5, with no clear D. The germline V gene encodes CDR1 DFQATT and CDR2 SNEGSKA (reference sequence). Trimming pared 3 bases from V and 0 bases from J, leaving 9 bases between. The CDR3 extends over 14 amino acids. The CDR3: CSASIADSNQPQHF. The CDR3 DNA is TGCAGTGCTAGTATAGCAGATAGCAATCAGCCCCAGCATTTT.

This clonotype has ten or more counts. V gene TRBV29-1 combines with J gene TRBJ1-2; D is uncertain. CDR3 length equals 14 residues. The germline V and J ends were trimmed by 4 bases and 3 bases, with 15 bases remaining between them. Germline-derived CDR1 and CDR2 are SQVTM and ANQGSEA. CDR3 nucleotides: TGCAGCGTTGTCCCGGAGAGGGCCTACTATGGCTACACCTTC. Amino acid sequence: CSVVPERAYYGYTF.

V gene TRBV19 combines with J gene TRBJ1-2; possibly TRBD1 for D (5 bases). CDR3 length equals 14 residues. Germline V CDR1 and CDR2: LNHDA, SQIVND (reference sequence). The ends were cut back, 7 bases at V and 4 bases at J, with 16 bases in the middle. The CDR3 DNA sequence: TGTGCCAGTAAACGGGCAGGGAATAGCTATGGCTACACCTTC. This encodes CASKRAGNSYGYTF.

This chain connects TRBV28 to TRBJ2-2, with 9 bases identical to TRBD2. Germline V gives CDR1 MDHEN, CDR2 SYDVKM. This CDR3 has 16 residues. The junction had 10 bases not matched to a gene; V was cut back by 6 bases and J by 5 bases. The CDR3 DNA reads TGTGCCAGCAGCGCTAGCGGGGCCTTAGGAACCGGGGAGCTGTTTTTT. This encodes CASSASGALGTGELFF.

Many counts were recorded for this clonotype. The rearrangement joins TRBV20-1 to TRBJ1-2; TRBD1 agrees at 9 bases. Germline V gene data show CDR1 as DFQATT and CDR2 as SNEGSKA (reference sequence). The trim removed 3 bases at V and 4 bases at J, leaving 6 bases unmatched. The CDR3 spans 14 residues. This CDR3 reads CSASVGQGGYGYTF. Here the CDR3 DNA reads TGCAGTGCTAGTGTGGGACAGGGAGGCTATGGCTACACCTTC.

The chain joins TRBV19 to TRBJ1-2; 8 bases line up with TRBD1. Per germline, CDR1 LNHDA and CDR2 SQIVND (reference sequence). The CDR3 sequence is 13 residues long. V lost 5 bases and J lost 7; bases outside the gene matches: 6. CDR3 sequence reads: CASSPTGVVGYTF. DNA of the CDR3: TGTGCCAGTAGTCCGACAGGGGTCGTTGGCTACACCTTC.

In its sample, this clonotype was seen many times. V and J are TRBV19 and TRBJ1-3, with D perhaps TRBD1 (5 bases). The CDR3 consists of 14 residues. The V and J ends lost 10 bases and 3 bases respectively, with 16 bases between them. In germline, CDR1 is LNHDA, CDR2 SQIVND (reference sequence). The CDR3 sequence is CATRQQKSGNTIYF. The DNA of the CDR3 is TGTGCCACCAGACAGCAGAAGAGTGGAAACACCATATATTTT.

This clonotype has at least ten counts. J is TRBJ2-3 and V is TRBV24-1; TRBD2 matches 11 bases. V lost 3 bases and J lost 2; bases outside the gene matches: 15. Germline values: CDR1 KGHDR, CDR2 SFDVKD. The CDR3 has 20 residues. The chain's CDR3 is CATSDPRTSGQRANTDTQYF. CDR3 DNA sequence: TGTGCCACCAGTGATCCTAGGACTAGCGGGCAGCGAGCTAACACAGATACGCAGTATTTT.

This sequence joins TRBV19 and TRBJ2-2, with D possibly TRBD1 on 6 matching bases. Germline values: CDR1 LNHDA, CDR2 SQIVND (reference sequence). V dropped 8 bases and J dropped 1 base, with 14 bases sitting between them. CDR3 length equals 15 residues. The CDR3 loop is CASGKDSGNTGELFF. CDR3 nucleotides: TGTGCCAGTGGTAAGGACAGTGGGAACACCGGGGAGCTGTTTTTT.

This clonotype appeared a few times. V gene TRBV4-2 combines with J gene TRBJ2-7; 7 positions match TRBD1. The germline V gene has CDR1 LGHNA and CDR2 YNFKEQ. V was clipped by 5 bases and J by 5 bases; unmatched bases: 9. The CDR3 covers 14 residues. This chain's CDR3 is CASSDNRGSNEQYF. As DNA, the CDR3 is TGTGCCAGCAGCGATAACAGGGGATCGAACGAGCAGTACTTC.

CDR3 bases: TGTGCTAGTGGTACTGGACAGGGGGCAATGTCGGGGGCCAACGTCCTGACTTTC. This sequence encodes CASGTGQGAMSGANVLTF. The rearrangement uses TRBV12-5 and TRBJ2-6; 11 positions agree with TRBD1. Germline loops: CDR1 LGHNT, CDR2 FRNRAP. The CDR3 covers 18 residues. V dropped 5 bases and J dropped 4; count of bases not matched to a gene: 10.

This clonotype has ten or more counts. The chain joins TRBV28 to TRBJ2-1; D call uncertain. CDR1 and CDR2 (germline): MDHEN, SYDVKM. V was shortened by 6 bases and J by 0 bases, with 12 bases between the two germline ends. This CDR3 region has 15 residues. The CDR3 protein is CASRPIVSSYNEQFF. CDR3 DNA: TGTGCCAGCAGGCCCATAGTGAGCTCCTACAATGAGCAGTTCTTC.

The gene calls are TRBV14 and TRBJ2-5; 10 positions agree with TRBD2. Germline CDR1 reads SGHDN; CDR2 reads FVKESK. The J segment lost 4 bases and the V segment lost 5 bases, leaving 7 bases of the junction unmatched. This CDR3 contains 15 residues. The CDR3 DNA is TGTGCCAGCAGCGTCCTAGCGGGAGTTTTAGAGACCCAGTACTTC. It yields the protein CASSVLAGVLETQYF.

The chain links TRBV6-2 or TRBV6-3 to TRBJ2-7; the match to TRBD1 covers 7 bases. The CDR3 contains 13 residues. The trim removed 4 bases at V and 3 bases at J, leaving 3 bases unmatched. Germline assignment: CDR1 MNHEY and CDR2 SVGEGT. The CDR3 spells CASSSWDSYEQYF. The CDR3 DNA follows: TGTGCCAGCAGTTCCTGGGACAGCTACGAGCAGTACTTC.

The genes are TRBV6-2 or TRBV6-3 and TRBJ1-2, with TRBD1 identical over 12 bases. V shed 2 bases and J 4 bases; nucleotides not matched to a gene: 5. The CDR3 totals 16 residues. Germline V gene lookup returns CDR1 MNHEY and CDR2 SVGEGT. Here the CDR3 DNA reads TGTGCCAGCAGTTACGGGACAGGGGGCTATATCTATGGCTACACCTTC. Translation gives CASSYGTGGYIYGYTF.

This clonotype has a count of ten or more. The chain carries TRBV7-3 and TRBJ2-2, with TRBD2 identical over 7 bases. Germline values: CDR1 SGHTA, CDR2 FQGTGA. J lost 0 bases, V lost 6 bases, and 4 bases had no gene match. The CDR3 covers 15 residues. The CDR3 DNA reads TGTGCCAGCAGTCAAAGCGGGGCGAACACCGGGGAGCTGTTTTTT. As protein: CASSQSGANTGELFF.

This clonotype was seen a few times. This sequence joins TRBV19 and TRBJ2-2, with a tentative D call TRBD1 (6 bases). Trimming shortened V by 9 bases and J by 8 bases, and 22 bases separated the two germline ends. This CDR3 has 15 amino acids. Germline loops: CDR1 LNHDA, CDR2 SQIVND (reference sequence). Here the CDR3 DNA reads TGTGCCAGCGGGTCTTTGGCAGGGGATACAGGGGAGCTGTTTTTT. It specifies CASGSLAGDTGELFF.

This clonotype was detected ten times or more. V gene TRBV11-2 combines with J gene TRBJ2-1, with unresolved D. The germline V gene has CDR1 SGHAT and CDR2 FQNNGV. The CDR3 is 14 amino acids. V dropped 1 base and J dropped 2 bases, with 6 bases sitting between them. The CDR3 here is CASSLGLAYNEQFF. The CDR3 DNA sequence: TGTGCCAGCAGCTTAGGTCTGGCCTACAATGAGCAGTTCTTC.

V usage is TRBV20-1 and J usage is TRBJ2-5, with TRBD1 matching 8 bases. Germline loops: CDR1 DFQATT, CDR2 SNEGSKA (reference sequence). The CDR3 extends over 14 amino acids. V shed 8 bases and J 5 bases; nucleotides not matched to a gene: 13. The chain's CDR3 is CSKTSRGRGETQYF. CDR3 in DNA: TGCAGTAAGACCAGCAGGGGGCGCGGGGAGACCCAGTACTTC.

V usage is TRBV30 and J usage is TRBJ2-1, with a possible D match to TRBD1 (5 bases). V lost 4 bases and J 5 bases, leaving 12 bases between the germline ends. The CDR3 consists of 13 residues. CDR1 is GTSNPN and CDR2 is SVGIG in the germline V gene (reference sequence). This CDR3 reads CAWTRGSDNEQFF. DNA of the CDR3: TGTGCCTGGACTAGGGGCAGTGACAATGAGCAGTTCTTC.

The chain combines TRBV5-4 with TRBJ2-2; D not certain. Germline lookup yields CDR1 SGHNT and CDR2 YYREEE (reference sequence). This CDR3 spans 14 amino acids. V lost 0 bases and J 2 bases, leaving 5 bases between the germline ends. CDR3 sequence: CASSLDSNTGELFF. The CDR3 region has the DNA TGTGCCAGCAGCTTGGACTCTAACACCGGGGAGCTGTTTTTT.

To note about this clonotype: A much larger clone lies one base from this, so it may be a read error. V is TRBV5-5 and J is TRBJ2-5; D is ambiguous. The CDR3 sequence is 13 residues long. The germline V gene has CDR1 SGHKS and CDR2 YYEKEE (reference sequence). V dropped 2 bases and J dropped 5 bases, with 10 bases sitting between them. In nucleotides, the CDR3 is TGTGCCAGCAGCTTAAGGGTAAGTGAGACCCAGTACTTC. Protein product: CASSLRVSETQYF.

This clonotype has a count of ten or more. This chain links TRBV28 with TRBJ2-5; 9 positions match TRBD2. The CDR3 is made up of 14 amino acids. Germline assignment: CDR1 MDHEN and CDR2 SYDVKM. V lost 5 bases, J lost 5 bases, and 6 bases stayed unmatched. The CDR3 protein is CASSNGGRAETQYF. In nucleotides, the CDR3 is TGTGCCAGCAGTAATGGCGGGAGGGCGGAGACCCAGTACTTC.

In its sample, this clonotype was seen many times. The CDR3 loop reads CASSSQTGEKGGYTF. As DNA, the CDR3 is TGTGCCAGCAGTTCCCAGACAGGGGAAAAGGGGGGCTACACCTTC. The chain is built from TRBV28 and TRBJ1-2; 8 nucleotides align to TRBD1. The V and J ends lost 4 bases and 8 bases, in that order; junction bases with no gene match: 12. CDR1 is MDHEN and CDR2 is SYDVKM in the germline V gene. The CDR3 is 15 residues long.